These T cell receptor beta chains were read from a single sample in a study of cytomegalovirus exposure and HLA in healthy donors. Clones were read by immunoSEQ multiplex PCR, and TCRdb kept only the in-frame ones, dropping some. Among 110,000 or so clones listed, approximately 80% were seen once. Sequencing was performed on PBMCs. Receptor source: a middle-aged man in good health and CMV-seropositive. Both conserved end residues are part of each CDR3.

j_gene,v_gene,CDR3aa
TRBJ1-2,TRBV14,CASSPTGRRLTNYGYTF
TRBJ2-5,TRBV29-1,CSVEELAGAQETQYF
TRBJ1-2,TRBV5-4,CASSFGLGVGGYTF
TRBJ1-1,TRBV7-9,CASSPRSGGTEAFF
TRBJ2-1,TRBV5-6,CASSFGVQSGNEQFF
TRBJ2-7,TRBV5-1,CASSWTSGPYEQYF
TRBJ2-2,TRBV2,CASMRTGGTGELFF
TRBJ1-1,TRBV19,CASSPGHFRPEAFF
TRBJ2-5,TRBV6-1,CASSARTDPGWQETQYF
TRBJ2-7,TRBV5-1,CASSPGQGVYEQYF
TRBJ2-6,TRBV19,CASADRGKAGANVLTF
TRBJ1-3,TRBV30,CAWNSGLSGNTIYF
TRBJ2-5,TRBV5-4,CASSLGLKETQYF
TRBJ2-7,TRBV5-6,CASSRFNEQYF
TRBJ2-1,TRBV6-1,CASSEATSEVHEQFF
TRBJ2-1,TRBV7-2,CASSLVSYNEQFF
TRBJ2-7,TRBV13,CASSPPRGGGFYEQYF
TRBJ2-7,TRBV15,CATSRDRGPYEQYF
TRBJ1-2,TRBV7-9,CASSLAARQGGVSYGYTF
TRBJ1-2,TRBV9,CASSVGQGGNYGYTF
TRBJ2-1,TRBV21-1,CASSKIPQRLQFF
TRBJ2-7,TRBV6-5,CASSLDRVSSYEQYF
TRBJ1-6,TRBV6-6,CASTWTGVYNSPLHF
TRBJ2-6,TRBV18,CASSESSGANVLTF
TRBJ2-3,TRBV7-9,CASSPPGGRRTDTQYF
TRBJ2-2,TRBV2,CASSRGTGELFF
TRBJ1-1,TRBV2,CASSLSQARTEAFF
TRBJ1-1,TRBV7-8,CASSPLPEANTEAFF
TRBJ1-6,TRBV30,CAWSTDYNSPLHF
TRBJ1-4,TRBV13,CASSSFTGEATNEKLFF
TRBJ1-1,TRBV5-4,CASSLKGATEAFF
TRBJ1-1,TRBV27,CASTRQGALGTEAFF
TRBJ2-7,TRBV29-1,CSVEVPGGLKYEQYF
TRBJ1-5,TRBV10-2,CASRDGQGLDQPQHF
TRBJ2-3,TRBV29-1,CSSGGTAPGGTQYF
TRBJ1-4,TRBV19,CASSWTGTNGKLFF
TRBJ2-7,TRBV27,CASSVTGTGYYEQYF
TRBJ1-3,TRBV2,CASSERDRGNTIYF
TRBJ1-1,TRBV7-9,CASSKGQGNTEAFF
TRBJ1-2,TRBV5-4,CASSIGQGEPNYGYTF
TRBJ1-5,TRBV7-2,CASSLGGGINQPQHF
TRBJ1-5,TRBV7-8,CASSLGPAGHGNQPQHF
TRBJ2-2,TRBV2,CASSPGTYPGELFF
TRBJ2-2,TRBV2,CATRRVEGLSGELFF